This paragraph reports one T cell receptor (beta chain). Its target is not known. This tumor tissue came from a pretreatment baseline collection. Clones were sequenced by immunoSEQ multiplex PCR, and TCRdb holds only the in-frame ones, with some missing. The repertoire includes some 8,700 clones, over 80% of them detected once, and under 2.5% sits in the top ten. This record belongs to a study of circulating tumor DNA in untreated peripheral T-cell lymphoma. V was pared by 0 bases and J by 2 bases, with 9 bases between. The CDR3 is 15 residues long. CDR1 SGDLS and CDR2 YYNGEE come from the germline V gene. Broader study findings: Tumor-specific clonotypes were found in 76% of patients.

This TCR came from a human donor with peripheral T-cell lymphoma. The rearrangement links TRBV9 to TRBJ2-1; D call uncertain. The sample taken for sequencing was tumor tissue. CDR3 DNA: TGTGCCAGCAGCGTAGTTGGGGATACCTACAATGAGCAGTTCTTC. This sequence encodes CASSVVGDTYNEQFF.